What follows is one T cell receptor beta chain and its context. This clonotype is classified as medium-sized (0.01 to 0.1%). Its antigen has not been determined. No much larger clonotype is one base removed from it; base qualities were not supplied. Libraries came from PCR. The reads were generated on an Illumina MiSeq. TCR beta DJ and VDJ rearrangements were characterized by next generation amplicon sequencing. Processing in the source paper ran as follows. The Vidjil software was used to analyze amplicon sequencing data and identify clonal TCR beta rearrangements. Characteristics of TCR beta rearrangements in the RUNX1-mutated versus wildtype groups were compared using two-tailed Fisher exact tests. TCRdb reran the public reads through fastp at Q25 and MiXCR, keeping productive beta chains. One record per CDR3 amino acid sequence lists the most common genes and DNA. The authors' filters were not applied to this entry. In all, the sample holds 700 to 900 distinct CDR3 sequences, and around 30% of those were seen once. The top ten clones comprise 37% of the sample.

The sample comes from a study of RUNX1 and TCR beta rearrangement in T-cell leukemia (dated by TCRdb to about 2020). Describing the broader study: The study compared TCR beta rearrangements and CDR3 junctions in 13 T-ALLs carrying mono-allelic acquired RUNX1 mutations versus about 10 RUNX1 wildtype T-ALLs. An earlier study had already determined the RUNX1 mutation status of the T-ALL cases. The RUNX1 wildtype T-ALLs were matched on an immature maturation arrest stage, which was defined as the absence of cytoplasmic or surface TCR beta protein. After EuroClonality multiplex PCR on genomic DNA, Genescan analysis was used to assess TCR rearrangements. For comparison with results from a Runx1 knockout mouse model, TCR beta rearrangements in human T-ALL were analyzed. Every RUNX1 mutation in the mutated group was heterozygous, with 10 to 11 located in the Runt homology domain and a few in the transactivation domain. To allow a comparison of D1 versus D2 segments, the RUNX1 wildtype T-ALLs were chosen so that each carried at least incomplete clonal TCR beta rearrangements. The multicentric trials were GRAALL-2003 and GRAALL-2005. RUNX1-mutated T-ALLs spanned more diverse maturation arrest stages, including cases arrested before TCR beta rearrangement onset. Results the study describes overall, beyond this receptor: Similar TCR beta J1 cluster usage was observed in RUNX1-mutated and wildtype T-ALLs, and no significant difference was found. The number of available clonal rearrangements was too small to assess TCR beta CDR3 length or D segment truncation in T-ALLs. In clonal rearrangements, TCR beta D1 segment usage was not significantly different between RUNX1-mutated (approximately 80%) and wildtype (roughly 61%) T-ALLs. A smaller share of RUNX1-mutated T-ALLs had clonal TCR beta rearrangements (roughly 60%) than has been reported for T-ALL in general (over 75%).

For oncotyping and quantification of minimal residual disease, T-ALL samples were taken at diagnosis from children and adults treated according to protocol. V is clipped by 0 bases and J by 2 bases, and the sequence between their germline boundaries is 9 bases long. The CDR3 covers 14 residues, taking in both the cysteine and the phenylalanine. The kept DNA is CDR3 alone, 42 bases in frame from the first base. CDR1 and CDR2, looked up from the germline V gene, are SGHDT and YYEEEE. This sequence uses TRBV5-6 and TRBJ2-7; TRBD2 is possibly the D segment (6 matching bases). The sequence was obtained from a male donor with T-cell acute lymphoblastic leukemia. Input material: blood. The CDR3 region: CASSLGGDPYEQYF. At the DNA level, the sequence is TGTGCCAGCAGCTTGGGGGGGGACCCCTACGAGCAGTACTTC.